This TCR beta chain emerged from a study of beta chain features in type 1 diabetes (dated by TCRdb to the late 2010s). The study in broad terms: Mean age, gender distribution, total cell number and subset yield were not different between patients and healthy donors. Across all samples, some 100,000,000 sorted cells were examined, and cell number per subset correlated strongly with RNA yield. The study compared the TCRB repertoires of sorted circulating CD4+ T cell subsets in recently diagnosed type 1 diabetes patients with those in matched healthy donors. Regulatory and stem cell-like memory subsets were obtained from only 8 patients and roughly eight healthy donors, while naive and central memory subsets were obtained from all 28 donors.

Each donor gave one peripheral blood draw, averaging roughly 120 mL, which was collected into heparinised tubes. Naive, central memory, regulatory and stem cell-like memory CD4+ T cells were sorted on a BD FACSAria II using a panel including CD45RO, CCR7, CD25, CD127, CD95 and CD27. All sorted populations exceeded 95% purity. PBMCs were separated immediately by Lymphoprep density gradient centrifugation and were stained directly, without being cultured. To minimize batch effects, samples were stained and sorted in pairs, one healthy donor with one patient per experiment. As for this clone: Its recognized antigen is unknown. No much larger clonotype is one base removed from it; base qualities were not supplied.

All of the isolated RNA was reverse transcribed with the High Capacity cDNA Reverse Transcription Kit, so expressed TCRB transcripts were sequenced. Naive, central memory and regulatory T cell samples underwent deep immunoSEQ sequencing, averaging around 3.7 million total reads per sample. Sorted cells were lysed in RLT buffer and RNA was extracted with DNase-treated RNeasy Micro or Mini kits, depending on cell number. To prevent cross-contamination, every cell subset was processed on its own, while patient and healthy donor samples were processed together. Using the immunoSEQ multiplex PCR, TCRB sequences were amplified from cDNA into 87-bp fragments spanning the CDR3 region. Sequencing of the amplicons was performed on the Illumina HiSeq platform. The study's processing was this. Synthetic template baselines were used to correct PCR bias computationally, reads within Hamming distance 2 were collapsed, and singletons that could not be merged were discarded. Reads were aligned against IMGT so that V, D and J genes, CDR3 length and insertions or deletions at six rearrangement sites could be assigned. Clonotype counts were normalized to sorted cell number within each subset before computing true diversity and Gini coefficients with the tcR R package. Repertoire sharing was quantified using the overlap coefficient calculated on TCRB nucleotide sequences. As a proxy for the pre-selection repertoire, out-of-frame TCRB sequences from naive cells were analyzed. TCRdb mirrors the immuneACCESS table, restricted to in-frame sequences. Some clones are absent from its copies; in checked studies, under half trace to an unresolved V gene, and the reason for the others is unknown. That table is the source of V, J and clone size, and D and trimming were worked out from the DNA. Counted in this sample were 350,000 or so clones; about 20% of them appeared once. 0.044% of the sample comes from the top ten.

What the research found in general, with its limitations: At VDJ recombination sites, type 1 diabetes patients had fewer insertions and more deleted nucleotides, which implies abnormalities in thymic rearrangement. Type 1 diabetes patients showed a moderate but significant shortening of TCRB CDR3 length in all four CD4+ subsets. PCR may preferentially amplify shorter templates, but because patient and control samples were amplified and corrected together, any resulting skew would affect both groups equally. Because cDNA was sequenced instead of genomic DNA, activated cells with high expression could be over-represented, although the groups did not differ in activation or CD3 levels. Because the HLA sub-analyses included only small numbers of individuals, any influence of HLA type on TCRB rearrangement was left unresolved. The naive, central memory and regulatory TCRB repertoires appeared to resemble one another more closely among patients than among healthy donors.

As encoded in the germline V gene (reference sequence), CDR1 is SGHNT while CDR2 is YYREEE. The CDR3 sequence holds 18 residues, the cysteine and phenylalanine included. This entry keeps only the CDR3 DNA: 54 bases, framed from base 1. The junction shows trimming of 3 bases on V and 5 bases on J, and the gene matches do not reach 12 bases of it. Sequencing was performed on naive CD4+ T cells from blood. This sample's cell subset or site label indicates: true naive CD4+ T cells. The chain is assembled from TRBV5-4 and TRBJ2-3; TRBD2 fits 13 bases in the junction. The clonotype was recovered from a woman in her late teens or twenties in good health. The nucleotide sequence reads TGTGCCAGCAGCTCCACCCATGGACTAGCGGGAGACATAGATACGCAGTATTTT. This translates into CASSSTHGLAGDIDTQYF.